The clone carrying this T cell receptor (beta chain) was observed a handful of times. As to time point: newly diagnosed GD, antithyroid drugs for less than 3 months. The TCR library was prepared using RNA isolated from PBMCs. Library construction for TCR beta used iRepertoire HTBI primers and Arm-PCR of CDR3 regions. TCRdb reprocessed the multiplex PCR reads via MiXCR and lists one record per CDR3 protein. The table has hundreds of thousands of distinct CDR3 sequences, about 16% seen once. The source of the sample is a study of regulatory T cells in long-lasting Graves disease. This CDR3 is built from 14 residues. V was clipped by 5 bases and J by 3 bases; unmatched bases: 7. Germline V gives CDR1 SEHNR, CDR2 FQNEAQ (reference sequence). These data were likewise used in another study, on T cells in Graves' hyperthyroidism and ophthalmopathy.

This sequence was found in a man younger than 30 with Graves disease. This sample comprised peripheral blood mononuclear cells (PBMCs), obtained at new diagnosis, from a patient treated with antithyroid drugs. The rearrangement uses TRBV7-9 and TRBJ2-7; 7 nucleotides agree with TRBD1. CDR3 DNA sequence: TGTGCCAGCAGCCAAACAGGGGACAGCTACGAGCAGTACTTC. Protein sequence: CASSQTGDSYEQYF.